The 25 T cell receptor beta chains listed next were all sequenced from one sample in a study of PD-1 blockade in classical Hodgkin lymphoma. TCRdb's copy holds only in-frame clones and misses some; the assay was immunoSEQ multiplex PCR. This table has roughly 50,000 clones, nearly 90% appearing once. The time point: cycle 4 day 1 (C4D1), after 6 weeks of nivolumab. All patients experienced relapse after autologous stem cell transplantation, and brentuximab vedotin exposure was variable. Sequencing used peripheral blood mononuclear cells (PBMCs), obtained before the fourth cycle of nivolumab. The source of these receptors is a human donor with classical Hodgkin lymphoma.

The chain combines TRBV5-8 with TRBJ1-2; TRBD1 might be the D (6 bases). CDR3 length: 14 residues. Germline CDR1 SGHTS, CDR2 YDEGEE. V gave up 3 bases and J gave up 3 bases, with 12 bases separating them. CDR3 protein: CASSWGHNHYGYTF. The CDR3, as DNA: TGTGCCAGCAGCTGGGGACACAACCACTATGGCTACACCTTC. Full variable domain (remainder filled in from reference TRBV5-8 and TRBJ1-2): EAGVTQSPTHLIKTRGQQATLRCSPISGHTSVYWYQQALGLGLQFLLWYDEGEERNRGNFPPRFSGRQFPNYSSELNVNALELEDSALYLCASSWGHNHYGYTFGSGTRLTVV.

This clone was seen a few times. This chain connects TRBV28 to TRBJ2-7; no definite D call. Trimming cost V 3 bases and J 2 bases, with 14 bases left between them. The CDR3 consists of 15 residues. CDR1 is MDHEN, CDR2 SYDVKM, per germline. The CDR3 sequence: CASSFPIGSTYEQYF. The CDR3 DNA sequence: TGTGCCAGCAGTTTCCCCATAGGCAGTACCTACGAGCAGTACTTC. The full variable domain, with the rest looked up from reference TRBV28 and TRBJ2-7, is DVKVTQSSRYLVKRTGEKVFLECVQDMDHENMFWYRQDPGLGLRLIYFSYDVKMKEKGDIPEGYSVSREKKERFSLILESASTNQTSMYLCASSFPIGSTYEQYFGPGTRLTVT.

V gene TRBV15 combines with J gene TRBJ1-5; unclear D gene. V was shortened by 4 bases and J by 4 bases, with 8 bases between the two germline ends. CDR1 and CDR2 (germline): LNHNV, YYDKDF (reference sequence). This CDR3 spans 13 amino acids. Written as DNA, the CDR3 is TGTGCCACCAGCATTATTCGGAATCAGCCCCAGCATTTT. Translation: CATSIIRNQPQHF.

The chain employs TRBV4-1 and TRBJ1-2; D is unresolved. The ends were cut back, 1 base at V and 3 bases at J, with 12 bases in the middle. The CDR3 contains 15 residues. Germline V gene data show CDR1 as MGHRA and CDR2 as YSYEKL. The CDR3 coding sequence is TGCGCCAGCAGCCAAGTTACAGTTTCATACTATGGCTACACCTTC. As protein: CASSQVTVSYYGYTF.

The chain links TRBV27 to TRBJ2-1, with 12 bases matching TRBD2. Germline-derived CDR1 and CDR2 are MNHEY and SMNVEV (reference sequence). The V and J ends lost 5 bases and 4 bases, in that order; junction bases with no gene match: 3. CDR3 size: 15 residues. The CDR3 reads CASSTGTSGYNEQFF. DNA of the CDR3: TGTGCCAGCAGTACCGGGACTAGCGGGTACAATGAGCAGTTCTTC.

The chain couples TRBV5-1 to TRBJ2-7; unclear D gene. V dropped 3 bases and J dropped 0 bases, with 10 bases sitting between them. Germline V gene sequence: CDR1 SGHRS, CDR2 YFSETQ. The CDR3 is 14 amino acids. The CDR3 nucleotides are TGCGCCAGCAGCTCTACGACACCCTCCTACGAGCAGTACTTC. Amino acids: CASSSTTPSYEQYF.

The chain joins TRBV18 to TRBJ1-5; D not resolved. Looked up from germline, CDR1 is KGHSH and CDR2 is LQKENI. The V gene lost 3 bases and the J gene lost 0 bases, with 15 bases spanning the gap. This CDR3 region has 17 residues. The chain's CDR3 is CASSPGVDGASNQPQHF. CDR3 DNA: TGTGCCAGCTCACCGGGCGTGGATGGAGCTAGCAATCAGCCCCAGCATTTT.

The count of this clone is one. The gene calls are TRBV6-5 and TRBJ2-7; a possible D gene is TRBD2 (6 bases). This CDR3 is 15 amino acids long. Trimming cost V 6 bases and J 3 bases, with 18 bases left between them. Germline-derived CDR1 and CDR2 are MNHEY and SVGAGI. The CDR3 nucleotides are TGTGCCAGCAGACCCACCACCGGGAGTCTCTACGAGCAGTACTTC. This encodes CASRPTTGSLYEQYF.

The V and J genes are TRBV2 and TRBJ2-7; 7 nucleotides agree with TRBD1. This CDR3 is built from 14 residues. V was clipped by 7 bases and J by 7 bases; unmatched bases: 13. Germline CDR1 reads SNHLY; CDR2 reads FYNNEI. The CDR3 nucleotides are TGTGCCAGCAAATCTGATACAGGGGCCGTTGAGCAGTACTTC. Amino acids: CASKSDTGAVEQYF.

The chain combines TRBV27 with TRBJ2-7; TRBD1 aligns across 9 bases. V trimming: 6 bases; J trimming: 4 bases; junction bases outside the gene matches: 7. CDR1 MNHEY and CDR2 SMNVEV come from the germline V gene (reference sequence). This CDR3 region has 14 residues. CDR3 residues: CASSRQGDVYEQYF. In DNA, the CDR3 is TGTGCCAGCAGCCGACAGGGGGATGTTTACGAGCAGTACTTC.

The chain employs TRBV19 and TRBJ2-2; no definite D call. Germline CDR1 and CDR2: LNHDA and SQIVND (reference sequence). Between the trimmed V and J ends, which lost 5 bases and 6 bases, there was a span of 13 bases. The length of the CDR3 is 14 residues. Written as DNA, the CDR3 is TGTGCCAGTAGTCGCCCGGGCCCCCCCGGGGAGCTGTTTTTT. As protein: CASSRPGPPGELFF.

The gene calls are TRBV29-1 and TRBJ1-6, with TRBD1 matching over 7 bases. This CDR3 comprises 14 residues. V lost 5 bases to trimming and J lost 8 bases; unmatched junction nucleotides: 9. Germline loops: CDR1 SQVTM, CDR2 ANQGSEA. This CDR3 reads CSVYDRDPDSPLHF. The CDR3 DNA sequence: TGCAGCGTTTACGACAGGGATCCGGATTCACCCCTCCACTTT. Using reference TRBV29-1 and TRBJ1-6 for the parts outside the CDR3, the full variable domain is SAVISQKPSRDICQRGTSLTIQCQVDSQVTMMFWYRQQPGQSLTLIATANQGSEATYESGFVIDKFPISRPNLTFSTLTVSNMSPEDSSIYLCSVYDRDPDSPLHFGNGTRLTVT.

The chain links TRBV9 to TRBJ1-1; 9 bases agree with TRBD1. The CDR3 length is 14 residues. The V gene end was trimmed by 0 bases and the J gene end by 7 bases; junction bases not matched to a gene: 4. The germline CDR1 and CDR2 sequences are SGDLS and YYNGEE. The CDR3 region is CASSVGDRVNEAFF. CDR3 DNA: TGTGCCAGCAGCGTAGGGGACAGGGTAAATGAAGCTTTCTTT.

This chain uses TRBV2 with TRBJ2-7; D may be TRBD2 (5 bases). V was clipped by 7 bases and J by 2 bases, with 9 bases between them. The length of the CDR3 is 12 residues. Germline V gene data show CDR1 as SNHLY and CDR2 as FYNNEI. For the CDR3, the DNA is TGTGCCAGCAAGGACGGGACCTACGAGCAGTACTTC. Protein sequence: CASKDGTYEQYF.

The V gene is TRBV2, the J gene TRBJ2-7, with D perhaps matching TRBD2 (5 bases). The length of the CDR3 is 12 residues. With 10 bases removed from V and 7 bases from J, the gap between germline ends came to 17 bases. CDR1 and CDR2 (germline): SNHLY, FYNNEI. The CDR3 loop is CAKSAPRGEQYF. The CDR3 bases are TGTGCCAAGTCGGCCCCACGGGGAGAGCAGTACTTC.

V is TRBV27 and J is TRBJ2-7, with 10 nucleotides matching TRBD2. With V trimmed by 4 bases and J by 5 bases, 5 bases remained unmatched. CDR1 MNHEY and CDR2 SMNVEV come from the germline V gene (reference sequence). This CDR3 has 14 residues. The CDR3: CASSSIAGGHEQYF. The CDR3 coding sequence is TGTGCCAGCAGTTCTATAGCGGGAGGTCACGAGCAGTACTTC.

The chain uses TRBV28 and TRBJ2-3; 10 bases agree with TRBD2. The CDR3 runs to 15 residues. Germline lookup yields CDR1 MDHEN and CDR2 SYDVKM. The V gene end was trimmed by 7 bases and the J gene end by 1 base; junction bases not matched to a gene: 5. DNA of the CDR3: TGTGCCAGCAACCTAGCGGGAGTACGCACAGATACGCAGTATTTT. Translation: CASNLAGVRTDTQYF.

The V and J genes are TRBV5-4 and TRBJ2-5, with no clear D. CDR3 length: 13 residues. Per germline, CDR1 SGHNT and CDR2 YYREEE (reference sequence). The V end was cut by 4 bases, the J end by 2 bases, with 9 bases between. The CDR3 region is CASSLPTQETQYF. Written as DNA, the CDR3 is TGTGCCAGCAGCCTCCCCACACAAGAGACCCAGTACTTC.

The V and J genes are TRBV10-1 and TRBJ2-4; D not resolved. Germline CDR1 reads WNHNN; CDR2 reads SYGVQD (reference sequence). Trimming pared 3 bases from V and 0 bases from J, leaving 9 bases between. This CDR3 comprises 15 residues. This CDR3 is CASSESGLAKNIQYF. CDR3 DNA: TGCGCCAGCAGTGAATCTGGGCTAGCCAAAAACATTCAGTACTTC.

This sequence joins TRBV6-5 and TRBJ2-7; tentatively, D is TRBD2 (7 bases). Trimming took 10 bases from V and 3 from J, leaving 16 bases between them. The CDR3 extends over 13 amino acids. The germline CDR1 and CDR2 sequences are MNHEY and SVGAGI. The CDR3 loop reads CATMREGVYEQYF. CDR3 DNA: TGTGCCACCATGAGGGAGGGGGTCTACGAGCAGTACTTC.

The chain employs TRBV7-3 and TRBJ2-1, with 12 bases lining up with TRBD2. Germline CDR1 reads SGHTA; CDR2 reads FQGTGA. V was clipped by 5 bases and J by 10 bases; unmatched bases: 3. The CDR3 has 13 amino acids. CDR3 in DNA: TGTGCCAGCAGCGCAGGACTAGCGGGAGAGCAGTTCTTC. It codes for CASSAGLAGEQFF.

The rearrangement uses TRBV6-6 and TRBJ2-2, with D possibly TRBD1 on 5 matching bases. The CDR3 totals 14 residues. The germline V gene encodes CDR1 MNHNY and CDR2 SVGAGI (reference sequence). Trimming stripped 5 bases from V and 6 bases from J, with 13 bases between. CDR3 nucleotides: TGTGCCAGCAGTGCCCTCCAGGGTCCCGGGGAGCTGTTTTTT. Its protein product is CASSALQGPGELFF.

This clone was seen a single time. The chain links TRBV27 to TRBJ1-2; no firm D call. The ends were cut back, 6 bases at V and 4 bases at J, with 9 bases in the middle. CDR1 and CDR2 (germline): MNHEY, SMNVEV (reference sequence). This CDR3 is built from 12 residues. The CDR3 DNA is TGTGCCAGCAGGTACGGAGGCTATGGCTACACCTTC. Translated: CASRYGGYGYTF.

Only one count was recorded for this clone. V and J are TRBV9 and TRBJ2-3; maybe TRBD1 (5 bases). Per germline, CDR1 SGDLS and CDR2 YYNGEE. Trimming stripped 1 base from V and 0 bases from J, with 12 bases between. CDR3 length equals 16 residues. The CDR3 here is CASSVRAGPSTDTQYF. Here the CDR3 DNA reads TGTGCCAGCAGCGTACGGGCAGGGCCGAGCACAGATACGCAGTATTTT.

V usage is TRBV18 and J usage is TRBJ1-2; tentative D call: TRBD1 (6 bases). The CDR3 runs to 14 residues. CDR1 is KGHSH, CDR2 LQKENI, per germline. Between the trimmed V and J ends, which lost 3 bases and 2 bases, there was a span of 10 bases. Here the CDR3 DNA reads TGTGCCAGCTCACCGCCCGGACAGAACTATGGCTACACCTTC. This encodes CASSPPGQNYGYTF.